This TCR beta chain was documented in a study of CD8+ T cells in alopecia areata. Extracted from the samples, RNA was reverse transcribed into cDNA to serve as the sequencing template. The protocol was immunoSEQ multiplex PCR, while the TCRdb copy is restricted to in-frame clones and leaves out a portion. The table includes over 150,000 clones, more than 50% detected once. CDR1 SGHDN and CDR2 FVKESK come from the germline V gene. CDR3 size: 11 residues. The ends were cut back, 5 bases at V and 3 bases at J, with 5 bases in the middle. Sequencing used CD8+ T cells sorted from blood. This sequence was found in a human donor in good health. The chain joins TRBV14 to TRBJ2-7, with D tentatively TRBD1 or TRBD2 (5 bases each). CDR3 protein: CASSGGYEQYF. The CDR3 bases are TGTGCCAGCAGCGGGGGCTACGAGCAGTACTTC.